This entry concerns a single T cell receptor beta chain. This sample was included in a study of blood T cell repertoires in COVID-19. As for the study in general: Sites across the United States, Italy and Spain contributed samples from acute and convalescent COVID-19. The analysed material was cDNA or gDNA that came from T cells, B-cell-depleted T cells, or PBMCs.

In the authors' methods: Estimation of nucleated cell counts was performed using reference gene primer amplification. Assay used: immunoSEQ multiplex PCR; TCRdb lists only in-frame clones, some missing. V, J and clone size derive from that table, while D and trimming were established from the DNA sequence. This sample carries fewer than 110,000 clones, more than 75% of them seen once, and the ten largest clones take under 14%. CDR1 SGHRS and CDR2 YFSETQ come from the germline V gene. With 5 bases clipped from V and 4 bases from J, the junction kept 7 bases outside the gene matches. This CDR3 has 14 amino acids.

The specimen was peripheral blood. This TCR was recovered from a woman in her twenties or thirties with acute or convalescent COVID-19. The chain recombines TRBV5-1 with TRBJ2-7, with 9 bases lining up with TRBD1. This CDR3 reads CASSEQGAFYEQYF. CDR3 coding DNA: TGCGCCAGCAGTGAACAGGGGGCCTTTTACGAGCAGTACTTC.